A selection of T cell receptor beta chains follows, all from one sample in a study of CD8+ T cells in alopecia areata. The protocol was immunoSEQ multiplex PCR, while the TCRdb copy is restricted to in-frame clones and leaves out a portion. The sample has 100,000 to 150,000 clones, under 65% seen once; the top ten hold 5% to 7%. The specimen comprised CD4+ T cells sorted from blood, sampled at week 4, from a patient treated with tofacitinib. Every receptor here comes from a human donor with alopecia areata. Each CDR3 is given with its conserved first and last residue. D genes are given only for firm matches. Where a row states a size, it is once, few, many or the class of an expanded clone; other rows omit it.

TRBV7-9,-,TRBJ1-5,-,TGTGCCAGCAGCTTGAAGAGCAATCAGCCCCAGCATTTT,CASSLKSNQPQHF
TRBV30,-,TRBJ1-2,-,TGTGCCTGGAGTGTAACAGTGGGGGGCTACACCTTC,CAWSVTVGGYTF
TRBV2,few,TRBJ2-7,-,TGTGCCAGCAGTGAATCGCCCGGCGCCGAGCAGTACTTC,CASSESPGAEQYF
TRBV18,-,TRBJ2-5,-,TGTGCCAGCTCAACATTTTCAGGTTCGGAGACCCAGTACTTC,CASSTFSGSETQYF
TRBV6-5,-,TRBJ1-5,-,TGTGCCAGCAGGGACAGTTCCAATCAGCCCCAGCATTTT,CASRDSSNQPQHF
TRBV23-1,-,TRBJ1-2,TRBD1,TGCGCCAGCAGTCGACAGGGCTATGGCTACACCTTC,CASSRQGYGYTF
TRBV7-6,-,TRBJ2-5,-,TGTGCCAGCAGCCCTCAAAAGGAGACCCAGTACTTC,CASSPQKETQYF
TRBV2,-,TRBJ2-2,-,TGTGCCAGCAGTGAATTGGGGAAGAACACCGGGGAGCTGTTTTTT,CASSELGKNTGELFF
TRBV4-3,-,TRBJ2-2,-,TGCGCCAGCAGCCTCCTGCCCTCACAGGGAACGAACACCGGGGAGCTGTTTTTT,CASSLLPSQGTNTGELFF
TRBV5-4,-,TRBJ1-2,-,TGTGCCAGCAGCTTGGAGTCTGCCCGATGGGGTGGCTACACCTTC,CASSLESARWGGYTF
TRBV5-1,-,TRBJ1-5,TRBD1,TGCGCCAGCAGCAGGACAGGGGGCTGGGATCAGCCCCAGCATTTT,CASSRTGGWDQPQHF
TRBV7-9,few,TRBJ2-5,TRBD2,TGTGCCAGCAGCACCGGAGCGGGGGGCAGCGAGACCCAGTACTTC,CASSTGAGGSETQYF
TRBV27,few,TRBJ2-3,-,TGTGCCAGCAGTGGGCACACTATTGGTACGCAGTATTTT,CASSGHTIGTQYF
TRBV15,-,TRBJ2-5,-,TGTGCCACCAGCGCCCTACAGGGACGGCCGGAGACCCAGTACTTC,CATSALQGRPETQYF
TRBV29-1,few,TRBJ2-1,TRBD1,TGCAGCGTTGCTTCAGGGGGCTACAATGAGCAGTTCTTC,CSVASGGYNEQFF
TRBV5-6,few,TRBJ1-2,TRBD1,TGTGCCAGCAGGATGACCGGGACAGGGATCTATGGCTACACCTTC,CASRMTGTGIYGYTF
TRBV29-1,-,TRBJ1-1,-,TGCAGCATAGGACGGGACACTGAAGCTTTCTTT,CSIGRDTEAFF
TRBV11-2,-,TRBJ2-1,-,TGTGCCAGCAGCTTAGCGGCCTGGACCACGCGCAATGAGCAGTTCTTC,CASSLAAWTTRNEQFF
TRBV29-1,-,TRBJ2-3,-,TGCAGCGTTCGGGGGGCAAGCACAGATACGCAGTATTTT,CSVRGASTDTQYF
TRBV4-1,-,TRBJ1-1,-,TGCGCCAGCAGCCCGCGACAGAACACTGAAGCTTTCTTT,CASSPRQNTEAFF
TRBV29-1,-,TRBJ2-5,-,TGCAGCCCCCCTCGGAAGCCGGGCCTCCAAGAGACCCAGTACTTC,CSPPRKPGLQETQYF
TRBV4-3,-,TRBJ1-2,-,TGCGCCAGCAGCCAAGGGAATGGCTACACCTTC,CASSQGNGYTF
TRBV14,once,TRBJ2-2,-,TGTGCCAGCAGCCAAGTGAGGGCCACCGGGGAGCTGTTTTTT,CASSQVRATGELFF
TRBV19,-,TRBJ2-5,-,TGTGCCAGTAGAAGCAACTACCAAGAGACCCAGTACTTC,CASRSNYQETQYF
TRBV7-2,-,TRBJ2-7,TRBD1,TGTGCCAGCAGCTCAAGGACAGGGATTATCAACGAGCAGTACTTC,CASSSRTGIINEQYF
TRBV29-1,few,TRBJ2-7,-,TGCAGCGTTGAGTCGTCAGTAAGGGCGCAGTACTTC,CSVESSVRAQYF
TRBV7-2,-,TRBJ2-1,-,TGTGCCAGCAGCCTACGTTGGACACACGGGTCCTACAATGAGCAGTTCTTC,CASSLRWTHGSYNEQFF
TRBV29-1,-,TRBJ1-5,TRBD1,TGCAGCGTTCAGACAGGGAGCAATCAGCCCCAGCATTTT,CSVQTGSNQPQHF
TRBV2,few,TRBJ2-7,TRBD1,TGTGCCAGCAAATGGACAGGGGACGAGCAGTACTTC,CASKWTGDEQYF
TRBV5-4,-,TRBJ1-1,TRBD1,TGTGCCAGCAGAATGGACAGGGGCCAAGGAGAAGCTTTCTTT,CASRMDRGQGEAFF
TRBV2,-,TRBJ2-5,-,TGTGCCAGCAAGTCTCCTGAGACCCAGTACTTC,CASKSPETQYF
TRBV15,-,TRBJ2-7,-,TGTGCCACCAGCAGAGCGAAGCGCGAGCAGTACTTC,CATSRAKREQYF
TRBV27,-,TRBJ1-2,-,TGTGCCAGCAGTTTAACGGGGAACTATGGCTACACCTTC,CASSLTGNYGYTF
TRBV5-1,-,TRBJ2-7,-,TGCGCCAGCAGCTTGCGGTGGTCCTCCTACGAGCAGTACTTC,CASSLRWSSYEQYF
TRBV11-2,-,TRBJ1-2,-,TGTGCCAGCAGCCCAGACAGTAACTATGGCTACACCTTC,CASSPDSNYGYTF
TRBV25-1,-,TRBJ2-1,-,TGTGCCAGCAGTGGTCGACGGTCCGGGACCACCAATGAGCAGTTCTTC,CASSGRRSGTTNEQFF
TRBV5-6,-,TRBJ1-5,-,TGTGCCAGCAGCTTCGGCCGCCGCAGGGTGGGTCAGCCCCAGCATTTT,CASSFGRRRVGQPQHF
TRBV2,-,TRBJ2-1,-,TGTGCCAGCAGTGAAATACAGGAGCAGTTCTTC,CASSEIQEQFF
TRBV18,-,TRBJ2-3,TRBD1,TGTGCCAGCTCACTAGACAGGGCCACAGATACGCAGTATTTT,CASSLDRATDTQYF
TRBV29-1,-,TRBJ1-2,-,TGCAGCGCCTCCAACGAAGAGAACTATGGCTACACCTTC,CSASNEENYGYTF
TRBV19,few,TRBJ2-3,TRBD1,TGTGCCAGTAGTCTAACCGGGACAGGACAGTGGGATACGCAGTATTTT,CASSLTGTGQWDTQYF
TRBV29-1,once,TRBJ2-2,-,TGCAGCGTCACCCCGAACACCGGGGAGCTGTTTTTT,CSVTPNTGELFF
TRBV6-1,-,TRBJ2-2,-,TGTGCCAGCAGGGACCAGGGGTACACCGGGGAGCTGTTTTTT,CASRDQGYTGELFF
TRBV9,-,TRBJ2-7,TRBD2,TGTGCCAGCAGCGTAGGTGGGAGGGCCTCCTACGAGCAGTACTTC,CASSVGGRASYEQYF
TRBV11-2,-,TRBJ2-5,TRBD2,TGTGCCAGCAGCTTAGATGGGACTATTCAAGAGACCCAGTACTTC,CASSLDGTIQETQYF
TRBV7-9,-,TRBJ2-6,TRBD1,TGTGCCAGCGTTACGAGACAGGGGGCGAAAGGGGCCAACGTCCTGACTTTC,CASVTRQGAKGANVLTF
TRBV10-3,-,TRBJ2-2,-,TGTGCCATCAGCCCTGAGGAGGGCGGGGAGCTGTTTTTT,CAISPEEGGELFF
TRBV7-2,-,TRBJ2-7,-,TGTGCCAGCAGCTCCCCGGGGACTGGGGACTACGAGCAGTACTTC,CASSSPGTGDYEQYF
TRBV7-9,-,TRBJ2-3,TRBD2,TGTGCCAGCAGCTTGAGCGGGACCAGCACAGATACGCAGTATTTT,CASSLSGTSTDTQYF
TRBV2,once,TRBJ1-2,-,TGTGCCAGCACCGTCGGAGGGGACTATGGCTACACCTTC,CASTVGGDYGYTF
TRBV5-1,-,TRBJ1-1,-,TGCGCCAGCAGCTTGGGTGGCCAGGGGAACACTGAAGCTTTCTTT,CASSLGGQGNTEAFF
TRBV5-1,-,TRBJ2-7,TRBD1,TGCGCCAGCAGCTTGGTTACAGGGGGCGAGCAGTACTTC,CASSLVTGGEQYF
TRBV4-2,few,TRBJ1-2,TRBD1,TGTGCCAGCAGCCAAGCGGACAGGGAGGGCTACACCTTC,CASSQADREGYTF
TRBV30,-,TRBJ1-1,-,TGTGCCTGGAGTTTTGCGAACACTGAAGCTTTCTTT,CAWSFANTEAFF
TRBV30,-,TRBJ2-6,-,TGTGCCTGGATCCTCCTGTCCGGGGAAATGAGCTCTGGGGCCAACGTCCTGACTTTC,CAWILLSGEMSSGANVLTF
TRBV9,-,TRBJ2-3,-,TGTGCCAGCAGCGGGGGTTACACAGATACGCAGTATTTT,CASSGGYTDTQYF
TRBV29-1,-,TRBJ2-7,-,TGCAGCGTGGAGGGGACGGACTCCTACGAGCAGTACTTC,CSVEGTDSYEQYF